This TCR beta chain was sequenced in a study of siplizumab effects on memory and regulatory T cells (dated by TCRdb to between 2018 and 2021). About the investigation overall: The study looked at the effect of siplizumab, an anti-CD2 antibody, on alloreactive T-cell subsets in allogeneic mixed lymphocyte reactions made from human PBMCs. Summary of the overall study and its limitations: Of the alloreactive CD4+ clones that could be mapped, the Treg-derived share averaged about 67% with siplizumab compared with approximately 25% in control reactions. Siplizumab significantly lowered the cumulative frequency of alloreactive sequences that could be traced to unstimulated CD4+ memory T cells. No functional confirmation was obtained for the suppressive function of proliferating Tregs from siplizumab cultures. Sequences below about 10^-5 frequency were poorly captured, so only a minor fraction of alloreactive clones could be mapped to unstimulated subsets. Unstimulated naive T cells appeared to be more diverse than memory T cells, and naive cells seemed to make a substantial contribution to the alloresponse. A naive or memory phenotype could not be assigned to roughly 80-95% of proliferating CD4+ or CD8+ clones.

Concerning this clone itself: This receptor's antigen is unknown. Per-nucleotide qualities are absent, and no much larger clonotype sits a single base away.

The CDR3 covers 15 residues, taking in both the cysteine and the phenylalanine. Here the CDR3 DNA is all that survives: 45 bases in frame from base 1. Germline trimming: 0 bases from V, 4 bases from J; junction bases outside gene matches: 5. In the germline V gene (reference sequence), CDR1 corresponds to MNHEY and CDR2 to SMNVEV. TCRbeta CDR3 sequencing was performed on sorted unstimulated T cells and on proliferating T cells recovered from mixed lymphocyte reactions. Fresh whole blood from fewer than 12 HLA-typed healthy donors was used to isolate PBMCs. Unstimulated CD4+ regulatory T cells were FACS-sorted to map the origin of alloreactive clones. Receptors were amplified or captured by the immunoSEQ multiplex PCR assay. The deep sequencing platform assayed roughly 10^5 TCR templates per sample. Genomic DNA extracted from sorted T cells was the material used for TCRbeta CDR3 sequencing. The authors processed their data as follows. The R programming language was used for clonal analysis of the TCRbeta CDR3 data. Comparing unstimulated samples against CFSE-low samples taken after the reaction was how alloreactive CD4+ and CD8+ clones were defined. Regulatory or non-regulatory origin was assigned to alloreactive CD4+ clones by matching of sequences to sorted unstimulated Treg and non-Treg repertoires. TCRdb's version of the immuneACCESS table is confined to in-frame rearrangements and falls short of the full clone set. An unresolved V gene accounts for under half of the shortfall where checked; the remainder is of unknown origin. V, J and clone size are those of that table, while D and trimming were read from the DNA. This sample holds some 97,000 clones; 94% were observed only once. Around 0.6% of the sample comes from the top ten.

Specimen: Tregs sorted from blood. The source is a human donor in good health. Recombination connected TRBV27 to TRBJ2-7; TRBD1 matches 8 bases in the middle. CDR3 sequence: CASSLSGTGLYEQYF. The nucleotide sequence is TGTGCCAGCAGTTTATCCGGGACAGGATTATACGAGCAGTACTTC.